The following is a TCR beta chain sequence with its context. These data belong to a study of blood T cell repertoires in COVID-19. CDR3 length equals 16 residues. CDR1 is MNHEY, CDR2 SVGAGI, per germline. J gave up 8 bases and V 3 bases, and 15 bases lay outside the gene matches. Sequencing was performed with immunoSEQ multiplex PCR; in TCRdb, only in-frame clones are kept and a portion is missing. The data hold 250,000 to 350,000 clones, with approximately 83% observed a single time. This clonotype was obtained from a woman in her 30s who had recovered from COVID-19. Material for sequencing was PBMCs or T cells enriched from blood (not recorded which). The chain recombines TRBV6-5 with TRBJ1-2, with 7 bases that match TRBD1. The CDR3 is CASSYSPKATGEGYTF. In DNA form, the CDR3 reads TGTGCCAGCAGTTATTCCCCAAAGGCAACAGGGGAAGGCTACACCTTC.